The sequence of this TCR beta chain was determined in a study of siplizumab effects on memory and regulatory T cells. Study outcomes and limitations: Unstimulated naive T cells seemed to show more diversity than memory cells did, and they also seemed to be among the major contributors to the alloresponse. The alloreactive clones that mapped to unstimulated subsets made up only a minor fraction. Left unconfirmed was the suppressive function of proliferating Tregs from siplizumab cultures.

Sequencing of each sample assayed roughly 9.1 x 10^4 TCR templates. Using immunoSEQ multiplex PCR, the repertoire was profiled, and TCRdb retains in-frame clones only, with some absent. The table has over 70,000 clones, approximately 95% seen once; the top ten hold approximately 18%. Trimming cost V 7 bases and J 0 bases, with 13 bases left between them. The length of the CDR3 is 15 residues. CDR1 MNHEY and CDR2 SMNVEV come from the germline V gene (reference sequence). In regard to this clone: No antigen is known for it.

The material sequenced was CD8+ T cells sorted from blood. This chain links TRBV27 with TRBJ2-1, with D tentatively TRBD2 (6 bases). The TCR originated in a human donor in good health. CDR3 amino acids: CASKGLLSSYNEQFF. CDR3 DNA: TGTGCCAGCAAAGGACTACTAAGCTCCTACAATGAGCAGTTCTTC.